This T cell receptor beta chain comes out of a study of blood T cell repertoires in COVID-19 (dated by TCRdb to 2020 to 2022). As for the study more broadly: Samples covering the acute and convalescent phases of COVID-19 were provided by collaborators in the United States, Italy and Spain. The material from the prospective study consisted of cDNA or gDNA derived from T cells, B-cell-depleted T cells, or PBMCs. The dataset comprised deeply sampled blood TCRbeta repertoires from subjects exposed to, actively infected with, or recovered from COVID-19. The repertoires were made available in a free public database intended to serve as a resource for research on the immune response to SARS-CoV-2. Samples were obtained from the ongoing ImmuneRACE study (first 160 participants) and from 1,000 to 1,500 subjects provided by 6 global collaborators. The sample metadata nearly always contained a de-identified subject ID, COVID-19 status, age in years and sex. Where HLA class I and class II types were available, the types were taken from metadata supplied by the sample provider, not from assay-based typing.

The CDR3 has 13 amino acids, counting the end cysteine and phenylalanine. Left in the record is the CDR3 DNA by itself, 39 bases read in frame from the first base. CDR1 and CDR2 are drawn from the germline V gene: SGHRS, YFSETQ. V and J lose 5 bases and 2 bases, and a span of 10 bases separates them. Notes on this clone: Which antigen it targets is not known. No much larger clone is present one base from it, and per-base qualities are unavailable.

Participants in the prospective study were aged roughly 18 to 89 years, lived in approximately 26 United States geographic areas, and enrolled through a virtual design. Cohort assignment in the prospective study relied on participant-reported clinical history from a screening survey and a study questionnaire. Recovered participants in ImmuneRACE Cohort 3 were defined by two consecutive negative NP/OP PCR tests, clearance by a healthcare professional, or resolution of symptoms. Each participant in the prospective study had whole blood, serum and a nasopharyngeal or oropharyngeal swab collected by mobile phlebotomists. Participants in the prospective study had the option to provide additional blood draws and questionnaires over an approximately 2-month period. Before DNA extraction, prospective study blood samples were shipped either frozen or at room temperature. General conclusions and limits of the study: Clinical and demographic metadata were provided uncurated, with the amount varying by source and participant.

TCRbeta CDR3 regions were amplified from genomic DNA using the immunoSEQ Assay, a bias-controlled multiplex PCR. The source study handled its data this way. The number of nucleated cells in each sample was estimated by amplification of reference gene primers within the assay. To quantify the absolute abundance of each unique TCRbeta CDR3 rearrangement, sequence reads were collapsed and filtered. For each sample, productive Simpson clonality was calculated as the square root of Simpson's diversity index across productive rearrangements. This is the immuneACCESS table as TCRdb keeps it, with only in-frame sequences that have V and J called. A part of the clones is gone; compared with another copy, unresolved V genes explain less than half, and the rest is unexplained. That table is the source of V, J and clone size, and D and trimming were worked out from the DNA. The sample table contains approximately 150,000 clones; only one count was recorded for around 82% of them. The ten largest account for 4.5% to 7.5% of the sample.

The clonotype was recovered from a man aged 35-49 years who had recovered from COVID-19. Sequences were obtained from PBMCs or T cells enriched from blood (not recorded which). The chain was built from TRBV5-1 and TRBJ1-2; the D gene cannot be resolved reliably. The sequenced DNA is TGCGCCAGCAGGCTCGGAGGGAACTATGGCTACACCTTC. Translated, it gives CASRLGGNYGYTF.